These T cell receptor beta chains were read from a single sample in a study of blood T cell repertoires in COVID-19. Clones were sequenced by immunoSEQ multiplex PCR, and TCRdb holds only the in-frame ones, with some missing. The table has fewer than 130,000 clones, 65% to 80% seen once. Sequenced: peripheral blood. The source is an older man with active or convalescent COVID-19. Each CDR3 is given with its conserved first and last residue. D genes are given only for firm matches. A clone size is listed for some rows: how often the clone was seen (once, few, many), or a class if it is expanded.

TRBV27	NA	NA	TRBJ1-1	CASSLMGGKAFF	TGTGCCAGCAGTTTAATGGGGGGGAAAGCTTTCTTT
TRBV5-4	NA	TRBD2	TRBJ2-2	CASSSGLAGDTGELFF	TGTGCCAGCAGCTCGGGACTAGCGGGGGACACCGGGGAGCTGTTTTTT
TRBV9	NA	TRBD2	TRBJ2-1	CASSSRTSGNNEQFF	TGTGCCAGCAGCTCCCGGACTAGCGGGAACAATGAGCAGTTCTTC
TRBV19	NA	TRBD1	TRBJ1-1	CASSSPQGASTEAFF	TGTGCCAGTAGTTCCCCCCAGGGGGCAAGCACTGAAGCTTTCTTT
TRBV15	NA	NA	TRBJ2-7	CATSREGTNSYEQYF	TGTGCCACCAGCAGAGAGGGGACAAACTCCTACGAGCAGTACTTC
TRBV6-5	NA	NA	TRBJ1-1	CASSLNSLNTEAFF	TGTGCCAGCAGTTTGAACAGCCTGAACACTGAAGCTTTCTTT
TRBV6-5	few	TRBD1	TRBJ2-2	CASSFSWTGKTGELFF	TGTGCCAGCAGTTTCTCCTGGACAGGGAAGACCGGGGAGCTGTTTTTT
TRBV2	few	TRBD1	TRBJ2-5	CASSEAANRGKTQYF	TGTGCCAGCAGTGAAGCTGCCAACAGGGGGAAGACCCAGTACTTC
TRBV11-2	NA	TRBD1	TRBJ1-1	CASSLTGTGNTEAFF	TGTGCCAGCAGCTTGACCGGGACAGGTAACACTGAAGCTTTCTTT
TRBV29-1	NA	TRBD2	TRBJ2-5	CSVGGLAGVQETQYF	TGCAGCGTGGGTGGACTAGCGGGGGTTCAAGAGACCCAGTACTTC
TRBV6-4	NA	NA	TRBJ1-1	CASTASPQGDTEAFF	TGTGCCAGCACAGCGAGCCCACAGGGTGACACTGAAGCTTTCTTT
TRBV10-1	NA	TRBD2	TRBJ2-3	CASSEGLTSGGATDTQYF	TGCGCCAGCAGTGAGGGGCTGACTAGCGGGGGGGCCACAGATACGCAGTATTTT
TRBV24-1	NA	NA	TRBJ2-3	CATSDPGRADTQYF	TGTGCCACCAGTGATCCCGGCAGGGCAGATACGCAGTATTTT
TRBV3-1/TRBV3-2	NA	TRBD1	TRBJ1-2	CASSQRDSSSKGYTF	TGTGCCAGCAGCCAACGGGACAGTTCTTCTAAGGGCTACACCTTC
TRBV7-9	NA	NA	TRBJ1-1	CASSYPFQAEAFF	TGTGCCAGCAGCTACCCTTTCCAGGCCGAAGCTTTCTTT
TRBV6-5	NA	TRBD1	TRBJ1-2	CASSYSQTGGYGYTF	TGTGCCAGCAGTTACTCGCAGACAGGGGGCTATGGCTACACCTTC
TRBV4-1	NA	TRBD2	TRBJ2-7	CASSQGTSGGRRNYEQYF	TGCGCCAGCAGCCAGGGGACTAGCGGGGGAAGAAGAAACTACGAGCAGTACTTC
TRBV3-1/TRBV3-2	NA	TRBD2	TRBJ2-3	CATSSSGGATDTQYF	TGTGCCACCTCATCTAGCGGGGGGGCCACCGATACGCAGTATTTT
TRBV28	few	NA	TRBJ2-1	CASSPQGGWIDEQFF	TGTGCCAGCAGTCCGCAGGGTGGGTGGATAGATGAGCAGTTCTTC
TRBV9	NA	TRBD1	TRBJ1-4	CASSFRDSTNEKLFF	TGTGCCAGCAGCTTCCGGGACAGTACAAATGAAAAACTGTTTTTT
TRBV19	few	NA	TRBJ2-6	CASTRGSGANVLTF	TGTGCCAGTACTCGGGGCTCTGGGGCCAACGTCCTGACTTTC
TRBV5-5	few	NA	TRBJ2-3	CASSPRDTRSQDTQYF	TGTGCCAGCAGCCCTCGGGACACGAGGTCGCAGGATACGCAGTATTTT
TRBV3-1/TRBV3-2	NA	TRBD2	TRBJ2-2	CASSQGVPSGRVNTGELFF	TGTGCCAGCAGCCAAGGGGTTCCTAGCGGGAGGGTAAACACCGGGGAGCTGTTTTTT
TRBV4-1	NA	NA	TRBJ1-3	CASSQGAGAVGNTIYF	TGCGCCAGCAGCCAAGGAGCAGGGGCGGTTGGAAACACCATATATTTT
TRBV12-5	NA	NA	TRBJ1-3	CASVVGGGNTIYF	TGTGCTAGTGTGGTGGGGGGTGGAAACACCATATATTTT
TRBV28	NA	TRBD1	TRBJ2-1	CASSWGQVKGAGDNEQFF	TGTGCCAGCAGTTGGGGACAGGTGAAGGGGGCAGGGGACAATGAGCAGTTCTTC
TRBV5-1	NA	TRBD1	TRBJ1-3	CASSLGTGSSGNTIYF	TGCGCCAGCAGCTTGGGGACAGGGTCCTCTGGAAACACCATATATTTT
TRBV5-1	few	NA	TRBJ1-4	CASSLNFPGSGEKLFF	TGCGCCAGCAGCTTGAATTTCCCAGGGTCCGGGGAAAAACTGTTTTTT
TRBV5-4	NA	NA	TRBJ1-3	CASSLGGPGNTIYF	TGTGCCAGCAGTCTGGGGGGACCTGGAAACACCATATATTTT
TRBV7-9	NA	TRBD2	TRBJ2-3	CASRGGSGRTDTQYF	TGTGCCAGCAGGGGGGGAAGCGGGAGAACAGATACGCAGTATTTT
TRBV9	NA	TRBD1	TRBJ1-4	CASSVGAGQGYEKLFF	TGTGCCAGCAGCGTAGGTGCGGGACAGGGCTACGAAAAACTGTTTTTT
TRBV10-3	many	TRBD2	TRBJ2-7	CAIRTAGSGSYEQYF	TGTGCCATCAGGACAGCGGGAAGCGGTAGTTACGAGCAGTACTTC
TRBV7-9	NA	TRBD2	TRBJ2-3	CASSSTSGRGPDTQYF	TGTGCCAGCAGTTCAACTAGCGGGAGGGGCCCAGATACGCAGTATTTT
TRBV11-2	NA	TRBD1	TRBJ1-2	CASRPGGSNYGYTF	TGTGCCAGCAGGCCAGGGGGCTCAAACTATGGCTACACCTTC
TRBV3-1/TRBV3-2	NA	NA	TRBJ1-1	CASSLPGRGITEAFF	TGTGCCAGCAGCCTTCCCGGCCGGGGAATCACTGAAGCTTTCTTT
TRBV5-5	NA	TRBD1	TRBJ2-7	CASSPGQGVYEQYF	TGTGCCAGCAGCCCCGGGCAGGGGGTATACGAGCAGTACTTC
TRBV19	NA	TRBD2	TRBJ2-1	CASSIAPTSGRRNEQFF	TGTGCCAGTAGTATAGCCCCGACTAGCGGGAGGCGCAATGAGCAGTTCTTC
TRBV18	few	NA	TRBJ1-5	CASSPGSNQPQHF	TGTGCCAGCTCACCAGGCAGCAATCAGCCCCAGCATTTT
TRBV2	NA	NA	TRBJ2-3	CASSVLRGPDTQYF	TGTGCCAGCAGTGTCTTGCGGGGCCCAGATACGCAGTATTTT
TRBV5-1	NA	TRBD2	TRBJ2-7	CASSPQTSGRSSEQYF	TGCGCCAGCAGCCCACAGACTAGCGGGAGGTCAAGCGAGCAGTACTTC
TRBV5-1	NA	NA	TRBJ2-7	CASSLRAGPYEQYF	TGCGCCAGCAGCTTAAGGGCGGGGCCCTACGAGCAGTACTTC
TRBV7-8	NA	NA	TRBJ1-6	CASSLARADSPLHF	TGTGCCAGCAGCTTAGCCAGGGCGGATTCACCCCTCCACTTT
TRBV5-5	NA	TRBD1	TRBJ1-5	CASSLVPGGTQPQHF	TGTGCCAGCAGCTTGGTGCCAGGGGGCACTCAGCCCCAGCATTTT
TRBV5-5	once	NA	TRBJ2-7	CASSMTFTSYEQYF	TGTGCCAGCAGTATGACTTTTACCTCCTACGAGCAGTACTTC
TRBV5-1	NA	NA	TRBJ1-3	CASRGTTAGNTIYF	TGCGCCAGCAGAGGGACAACGGCTGGAAACACCATATATTTT
TRBV11-3	NA	TRBD2	TRBJ2-3	CASSLGTSLDTQYF	TGTGCCAGCAGCTTGGGGACTAGTTTGGATACGCAGTATTTT
TRBV5-8	NA	NA	TRBJ2-2	CASSGGRHGGELFF	TGTGCCAGCAGCGGAGGACGACATGGCGGGGAGCTGTTTTTT